The source of this TCR beta chain is a study of T-cell memory formation after mild COVID-19. In the study overall: TCR clusters mostly belonged to single donors.

TCRdb re-derived calls from the 5' RACE reads in MiXCR, one entry per CDR3 protein. The data hold 50,000 or so distinct CDR3 sequences, with 12% observed a single time. This clonotype turned up a few times. The trim removed 6 bases at V and 4 bases at J, leaving 5 bases unmatched. This CDR3 is 14 amino acids long. Sequenced sample: PBMCs or a T cell subset sorted from them (not recorded which). This receptor was taken from a man between 18 and 29 years old who had mild COVID-19 (a few samples of this study predate the infection). Cell type and time point are not known. The chain is built from TRBV12-3 or TRBV12-4 and TRBJ1-2; the match to TRBD1 covers 10 bases. The CDR3 reads CASSLGQGSYGYTF. For the CDR3, the DNA is TGTGCCAGCAGCTTGGGACAGGGGAGCTATGGCTACACCTTC.